This entry lists 7 T cell receptor beta chains sequenced from one sample in a study of tissue T cells after allogeneic stem cell transplantation. Only in-frame clones appear in the TCRdb table, and some are missing; sequencing was by immunoSEQ multiplex PCR. The sample includes 740 or so clones, 40% to 55% of them seen just once. Sequences were derived from jejunal tissue, sampled at autopsy. These TCRs come from a female patient between 35 and 69 years old with steroid-refractory graft-versus-host disease after an allogeneic stem cell transplant. The T cells may partly be graft donor cells.

This clone was seen a handful of times. J is TRBJ1-1 and V is TRBV9, with 7 bases aligning to TRBD1. V lost 3 bases and J lost 6; bases outside the gene matches: 2. The CDR3 is 12 amino acids. CDR1 is SGDLS, CDR2 YYNGEE, per germline. The CDR3 here is CASSGQGAEAFF. The CDR3 nucleotides read TGTGCCAGCAGCGGACAGGGTGCTGAAGCTTTCTTT.

In nucleotides, the CDR3 is TGTGCCTCCAGGACGGGGAATGGCTACACCTTC. It is translated as CASRTGNGYTF. V is TRBV2 and J is TRBJ1-2, with no clear D. Trimming removed 11 bases at V and 6 bases at J, with 13 bases between. From germline, CDR1 is SNHLY and CDR2 FYNNEI. This CDR3 region has 11 residues. Full variable domain (outside the CDR3, taken from reference TRBV2 and TRBJ1-2): EPEVTQTPSHQVTQMGQEVILRCVPISNHLYFYWYRQILGQKVEFLVSFYNNEISEKSEIFDDQFSVERPDGSNFTLKIRSTKLEDSAMYFCASRTGNGYTFGSGTRLTVV.

The CDR3 is CATAWTGEQFF. The DNA for the CDR3 is TGTGCCACCGCTTGGACAGGTGAGCAGTTCTTC. The gene calls are TRBV10-3 and TRBJ2-1, with 7 nucleotides matching TRBD1. The CDR3 has 11 amino acids. V was pared by 10 bases and J by 9 bases, with 6 bases of the junction left unmatched. The germline CDR1 and CDR2 sequences are ENHRY and SYGVKD.

The sample holds a few counts of this clone. V and J are TRBV9 and TRBJ2-2, with TRBD1 as a possible D gene (5 bases). V was clipped by 4 bases and J by 5 bases, with 6 bases between them. Germline CDR1 SGDLS, CDR2 YYNGEE. This CDR3 comprises 12 residues. In DNA form, the CDR3 reads TGTGCCAGCAGCAAGGGGACCGGGGAGCTGTTTTTT. Translated: CASSKGTGELFF.

This clone is hyperexpanded within its sample. The chain joins TRBV30 to TRBJ2-7, with unresolved D. The CDR3 runs to 11 residues. Germline V gives CDR1 GTSNPN, CDR2 SVGIG (reference sequence). The V end lost 0 bases, the J end lost 9 bases, and 9 bases lay between the germline ends. CDR3 amino acids: CAWSVRFVQYF. CDR3 DNA sequence: TGTGCCTGGAGTGTACGGTTCGTGCAGTACTTC. The complete variable domain, with remaining parts taken from reference TRBV30 and TRBJ2-7, reads SQTIHQWPATLVQPVGSPLSLECTVEGTSNPNLYWYRQAAGRGLQLLFYSVGIGQISSEVPQNLSASRPQDRQFILSSKKLLLSDSGFYLCAWSVRFVQYFGPGTRLTVT.

This clone was detected only a few times. This rearrangement joins TRBV5-6 to TRBJ1-3; TRBD1 might be the D (5 bases). Germline loops: CDR1 SGHDT, CDR2 YYEEEE. The CDR3 has 15 residues. V lost 1 base and J 1 base, leaving 9 bases between the germline ends. CDR3 coding DNA: TGTGCCAGCAGCTTGCAGGGTTGGTCTGGAAACACCATATATTTT. Translated, it gives CASSLQGWSGNTIYF.

This clone was observed a handful of times. The chain combines TRBV29-1 with TRBJ1-1; 8 bases are shared with TRBD1. CDR3 length equals 13 residues. Per the germline V gene, CDR1 is SQVTM and CDR2 is ANQGSEA. The junction had 4 bases not matched to a gene; V was cut back by 7 bases and J by 0 bases. The CDR3 sequence: CSARTGLNTEAFF. CDR3 coding DNA: TGCAGCGCTCGGACAGGGTTGAACACTGAAGCTTTCTTT.